What follows are 6 T cell receptor beta chains derived from one specimen sequenced in a study of cytomegalovirus exposure and HLA in healthy donors. A multiplex PCR was run with 60 Vbeta primers and 13 Jbeta primers. Assay used: immunoSEQ multiplex PCR; TCRdb lists only in-frame clones, some missing. The table has 84,000 or so clones, 60% to 80% seen once. Sequenced material: PBMCs. Receptors were obtained from a man in his thirties or forties in good health and CMV-seronegative.

The chain couples TRBV7-9 to TRBJ1-5; D gene uncertain. The germline V gene has CDR1 SEHNR and CDR2 FQNEAQ (reference sequence). The V gene lost 6 bases and the J gene lost 0 bases, with 3 bases spanning the gap. There are 12 residues in the CDR3. CDR3 sequence (DNA): TGTGCCAGCAGTAATAGCAATCAGCCCCAGCATTTT. Protein sequence: CASSNSNQPQHF.

The chain links TRBV2 to TRBJ1-5; D gene unclear. V lost 6 bases and J lost 10, with 10 bases in between. The CDR3 is made up of 11 amino acids. CDR1 SNHLY and CDR2 FYNNEI come from the germline V gene. The CDR3 sequence: CASRGSGPQHF. The DNA of the CDR3 is TGTGCCAGCAGGGGGAGCGGCCCCCAGCATTTT. Full variable domain (remainder filled in from reference TRBV2 and TRBJ1-5): EPEVTQTPSHQVTQMGQEVILRCVPISNHLYFYWYRQILGQKVEFLVSFYNNEISEKSEIFDDQFSVERPDGSNFTLKIRSTKLEDSAMYFCASRGSGPQHFGDGTRLSIL.

This chain links TRBV20-1 with TRBJ2-3; no clear D gene. The V end lost 3 bases, the J end lost 6 bases, and 7 bases lay between the germline ends. CDR1 is DFQATT, CDR2 SNEGSKA, per germline (reference sequence). CDR3 length: 11 amino acids. The CDR3, as DNA: TGCAGTGCTAGCGAGGCGGATACGCAGTATTTT. Amino acid sequence: CSASEADTQYF.

This clone was seen only a few times. This CDR3 is CASSRGLDSGDVWGANVLTF. For the CDR3, the DNA is TGTGCCAGCAGCAGAGGACTGGATTCAGGGGACGTTTGGGGGGCCAACGTCCTGACTTTC. This chain connects TRBV28 to TRBJ2-6, with D possibly being TRBD1 (6 bases). The CDR3 contains 20 residues. V shed 6 bases and J shed 4 bases, with 28 bases lying between them. Germline lookup yields CDR1 MDHEN and CDR2 SYDVKM.

The rearrangement links TRBV18 to TRBJ1-1, with D perhaps matching TRBD1 (6 bases). Germline V CDR1 and CDR2: KGHSH, LQKENI. V lost 0 bases, J lost 1 base, and 15 bases lay in between. CDR3 length: 17 amino acids. CDR3 coding DNA: TGTGCCAGCTCACCACCGCATAGTGGGGGCGCGAACACTGAAGCTTTCTTT. It encodes CASSPPHSGGANTEAFF. Full variable domain (remainder filled in from reference TRBV18 and TRBJ1-1): NAGVMQNPRHLVRRRGQEARLRCSPMKGHSHVYWYRQLPEEGLKFMVYLQKENIIDESGMPKERFSAEFPKEGPSILRIQQVVRGDSAAYFCASSPPHSGGANTEAFFGQGTRLTVV.

The rearrangement links TRBV2 to TRBJ2-5; D perhaps matches TRBD1 (6 bases). Trimming stripped 4 bases from V and 4 bases from J, with 13 bases between. The CDR3 is 14 amino acids. Per the germline V gene, CDR1 is SNHLY and CDR2 is FYNNEI. The CDR3 region is CASSVSGAGETQYF. The CDR3 nucleotides are TGTGCCAGCAGTGTTTCAGGGGCAGGAGAGACCCAGTACTTC.